This paragraph reports one T cell receptor (beta chain). Different DNA sequences within this sample yield the same CDR3. The sample comes from a study of control samples from healthy donors and cancer patients. The V gene's germline CDR1 is SGHAT and CDR2 FQNNGV. The CDR3 is 13 residues long. V shed 1 base and J shed 8 bases, with 11 bases lying between them. The repertoire was sequenced with immunoSEQ multiplex PCR; TCRdb's copy has only in-frame clones and lacks some. The sample carries approximately 150,000 clones, approximately 94% recorded once. The clonotype comes from a woman aged 18-35 years in good health. The sequenced sample consisted of blood. The chain uses TRBV11-2 and TRBJ1-1, with D tentatively TRBD1 (6 bases). The CDR3 sequence: CASSLGRGTEAFF. CDR3 nucleotides: TGTGCCAGCAGCTTAGGTAGGGGGACAGAAGCTTTCTTT. The variable domain in full, with the rest retrieved from reference TRBV11-2 and TRBJ1-1, is EAGVAQSPRYKIIEKRQSVAFWCNPISGHATLYWYQQILGQGPKLLIQFQNNGVVDDSQLPKDRFSAERLKGVDSTLKIQPAKLEDSAVYLCASSLGRGTEAFFGQGTRLTVV.